What follows is one T cell receptor beta chain and its context. What it binds is unknown. CDR3 length: 15 residues. CDR1 MNHEY and CDR2 SMNVEV come from the germline V gene (reference sequence). V gave up 5 bases and J gave up 8 bases, with 18 bases separating them. The sample is drawn from a study of T cell responses to AZD1222 COVID-19 vaccine. Overall study results and limits: Across the whole spike, CD4 TCRs peaked at regions 160-218 and 743-854. There were repertoire samples only from the period after the peak T cell response. Only five or six AZD1222 recipients were seropositive at baseline. There were mostly white British donors and more females than males, and clonal diversity was possibly underestimated.

The protocol was immunoSEQ multiplex PCR, while the TCRdb copy is restricted to in-frame clones and leaves out a portion. Of around 110,000 clones listed, about 92% were seen once; the top ten hold over 2.5%. The chain joins TRBV27 to TRBJ1-4, with D possibly TRBD1 on 6 matching bases. This clonotype originated in an adult in good health. Material: peripheral blood, obtained on day 0 of AZD1222 vaccination. The CDR3 DNA is TGTGCCAGCAGTCCATCCGTACAGGGCAAGGAAAAACTGTTTTTT. Translating gives CASSPSVQGKEKLFF. The whole variable domain, filled in from reference TRBV27 and TRBJ1-4, reads EAQVTQNPRYLITVTGKKLTVTCSQNMNHEYMSWYRQDPGLGLRQIYYSMNVEVTDKGDVPEGYKVSRKEKRNFPLILESPSPNQTSLYFCASSPSVQGKEKLFFGSGTQLSVL.